This T cell receptor (beta chain) was observed in a study of T cells in Graves' hyperthyroidism and ophthalmopathy. RNA transcripts yielded amplified TCR beta CDR3 regions. Carried out on the TCR CDR3, a first-round RT-PCR used the HTBI primer set. MiXCR was run by TCRdb on the multiplex PCR reads, yielding one entry per CDR3 protein. The sample records nearly 250,000 distinct CDR3 sequences, about 15% being singletons. Germline assignment: CDR1 LNHNV and CDR2 YYDKDF (reference sequence). V lost 0 bases to trimming and J lost 7 bases, with 6 bases between them. The length of the CDR3 is 13 residues. The J gene is TRBJ2-2, the V gene TRBV15; D remains unclear. The receptor was derived from a woman under 30 with Graves' ophthalmopathy. The source material was blood. CDR3 sequence reads: CATSRDPDGELFF. Written as DNA, the CDR3 is TGTGCCACCAGCAGAGATCCGGACGGGGAGCTGTTTTTT.